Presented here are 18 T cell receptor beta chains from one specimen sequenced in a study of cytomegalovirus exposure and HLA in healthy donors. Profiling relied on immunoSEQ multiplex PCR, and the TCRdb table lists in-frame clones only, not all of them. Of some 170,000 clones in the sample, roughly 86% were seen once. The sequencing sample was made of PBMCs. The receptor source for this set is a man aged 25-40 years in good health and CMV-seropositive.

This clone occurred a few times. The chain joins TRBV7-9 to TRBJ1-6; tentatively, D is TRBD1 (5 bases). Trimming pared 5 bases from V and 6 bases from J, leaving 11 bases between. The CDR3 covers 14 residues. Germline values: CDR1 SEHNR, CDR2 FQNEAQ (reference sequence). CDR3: CASSRDVANSPLHF. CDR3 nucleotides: TGTGCCAGCAGCCGGGACGTCGCTAATTCACCCCTCCACTTT.

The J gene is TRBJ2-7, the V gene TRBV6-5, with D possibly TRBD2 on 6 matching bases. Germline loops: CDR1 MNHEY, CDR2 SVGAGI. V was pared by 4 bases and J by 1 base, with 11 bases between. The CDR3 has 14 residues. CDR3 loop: CASSLGGRSYEQYF. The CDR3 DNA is TGTGCCAGCAGTTTGGGAGGACGATCCTACGAGCAGTACTTC.

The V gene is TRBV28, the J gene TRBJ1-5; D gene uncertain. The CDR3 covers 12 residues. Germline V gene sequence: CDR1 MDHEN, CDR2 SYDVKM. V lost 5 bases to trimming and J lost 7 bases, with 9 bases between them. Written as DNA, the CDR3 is TGTGCCAGCAGTGGTGTGGTGCAGCCCCAGCATTTT. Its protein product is CASSGVVQPQHF.

The CDR3: CASMSSTGGEQYF. DNA for the CDR3: TGTGCCAGCATGTCCTCGACAGGGGGCGAGCAGTACTTC. The J gene is TRBJ2-7, the V gene TRBV6-5, with TRBD1 matching over 9 bases. Trimming took 7 bases from V and 6 from J; bases not matched to a gene: 7. The CDR3 runs 13 residues. The germline CDR1 and CDR2 sequences are MNHEY and SVGAGI.

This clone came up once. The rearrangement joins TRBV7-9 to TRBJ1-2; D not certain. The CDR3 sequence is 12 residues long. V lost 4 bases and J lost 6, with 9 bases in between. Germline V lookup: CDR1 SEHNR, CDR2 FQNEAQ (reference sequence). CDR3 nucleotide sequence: TGTGCCAGCAGCTGGTCAGGCCATGGCTACACCTTC. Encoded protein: CASSWSGHGYTF.

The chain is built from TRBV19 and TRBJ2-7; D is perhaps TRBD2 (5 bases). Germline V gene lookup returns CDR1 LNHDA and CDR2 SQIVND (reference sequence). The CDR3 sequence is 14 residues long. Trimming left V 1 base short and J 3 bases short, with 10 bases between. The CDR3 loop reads CASSIAEGYYEQYF. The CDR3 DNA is TGTGCCAGTAGTATAGCAGAGGGCTACTACGAGCAGTACTTC.

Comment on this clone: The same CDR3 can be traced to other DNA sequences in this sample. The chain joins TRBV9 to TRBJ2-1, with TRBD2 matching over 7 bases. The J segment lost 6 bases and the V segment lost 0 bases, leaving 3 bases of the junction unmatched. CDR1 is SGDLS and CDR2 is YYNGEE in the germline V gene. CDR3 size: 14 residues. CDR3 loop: CASSVDGRINEQFF. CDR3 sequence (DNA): TGTGCCAGCAGCGTAGACGGGAGGATCAATGAGCAGTTCTTC.

CDR3 sequence: CASTPSFGDYNEQFF. The DNA of the CDR3 is TGTGCCAGCACACCGAGTTTCGGGGACTACAATGAGCAGTTCTTC. The rearrangement links TRBV6-1 to TRBJ2-1, with TRBD2 as a possible D gene (5 bases). The CDR3 contains 15 residues. CDR1 is MNHNS, CDR2 SASEGT, per germline. V lost 7 bases and J 3 bases, leaving 16 bases between the germline ends.

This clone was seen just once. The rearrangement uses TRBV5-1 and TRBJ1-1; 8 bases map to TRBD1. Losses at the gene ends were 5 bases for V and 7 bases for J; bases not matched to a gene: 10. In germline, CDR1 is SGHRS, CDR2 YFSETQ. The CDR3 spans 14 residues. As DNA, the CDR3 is TGCGCCAGCAGTTTAATGGACAGGGACGATGAAGCTTTCTTT. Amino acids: CASSLMDRDDEAFF.

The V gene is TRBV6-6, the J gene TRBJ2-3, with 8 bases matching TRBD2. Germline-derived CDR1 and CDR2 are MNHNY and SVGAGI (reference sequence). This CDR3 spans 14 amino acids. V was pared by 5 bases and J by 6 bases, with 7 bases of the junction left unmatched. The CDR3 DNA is TGTGCCAGCAGTCCGGGACTAGGCAAGGATACGCAGTATTTT. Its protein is CASSPGLGKDTQYF.

The CDR3 region has the DNA TGTGCCAGCAGGCAGGGAACCTATAGCACAGATACGCAGTATTTT. Protein: CASRQGTYSTDTQYF. The gene calls are TRBV7-2 and TRBJ2-3; perhaps TRBD1 as D (5 bases). The V end was cut by 6 bases, the J end by 0 bases, with 13 bases between. There are 15 residues in the CDR3. Germline V lookup: CDR1 SGHTA, CDR2 FQGNSA. Based on the CDR3 plus reference TRBV7-2 and TRBJ2-3, the full variable domain is GAGVSQSPSNKVTEKGKDVELRCDPISGHTALYWYRQSLGQGLEFLIYFQGNSAPDKSGLPSDRFSAERTGGSVSTLTIQRTQQEDSAVYLCASRQGTYSTDTQYFGPGTRLTVL.

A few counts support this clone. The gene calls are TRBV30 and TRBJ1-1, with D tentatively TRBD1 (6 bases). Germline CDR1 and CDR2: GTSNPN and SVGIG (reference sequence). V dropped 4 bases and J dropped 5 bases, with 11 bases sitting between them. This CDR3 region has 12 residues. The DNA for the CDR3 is TGTGCCTGGATGAGGGGGAATACTGAAGCTTTCTTT. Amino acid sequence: CAWMRGNTEAFF.

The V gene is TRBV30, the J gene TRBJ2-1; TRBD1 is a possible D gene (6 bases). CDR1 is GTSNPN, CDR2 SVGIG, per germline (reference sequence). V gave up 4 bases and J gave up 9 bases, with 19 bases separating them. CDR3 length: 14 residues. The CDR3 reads CAWKRADRHIEQFF. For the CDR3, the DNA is TGTGCCTGGAAAAGGGCGGACAGACACATTGAGCAGTTCTTC.

CDR3 loop: CASSTSGGLINIQYF. In DNA, the CDR3 is TGTGCCAGCTCTACCTCGGGAGGTCTCATAAACATTCAGTACTTC. The chain uses TRBV18 and TRBJ2-4, with 7 bases that match TRBD2. This CDR3 comprises 15 residues. Germline lookup yields CDR1 KGHSH and CDR2 LQKENI. The ends lost 6 bases at V and 6 bases at J; junction bases unmatched: 11.

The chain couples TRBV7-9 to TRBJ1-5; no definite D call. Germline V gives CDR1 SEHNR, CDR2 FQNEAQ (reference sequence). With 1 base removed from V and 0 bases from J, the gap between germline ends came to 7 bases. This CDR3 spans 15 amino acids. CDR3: CASSLGGYSNQPQHF. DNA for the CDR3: TGTGCCAGCAGCTTAGGAGGATATAGCAATCAGCCCCAGCATTTT.

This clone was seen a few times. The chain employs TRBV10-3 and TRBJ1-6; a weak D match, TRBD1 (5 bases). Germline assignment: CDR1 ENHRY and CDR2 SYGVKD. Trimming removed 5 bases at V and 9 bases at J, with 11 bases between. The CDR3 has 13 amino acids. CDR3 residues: CAISMTDFSPLHF. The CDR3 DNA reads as TGTGCCATCAGTATGACAGATTTTTCACCCCTCCACTTT.

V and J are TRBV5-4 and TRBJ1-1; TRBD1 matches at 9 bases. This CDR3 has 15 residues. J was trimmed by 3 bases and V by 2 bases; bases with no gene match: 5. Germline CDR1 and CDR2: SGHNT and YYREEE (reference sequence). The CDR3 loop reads CASSLQGAGYTEAFF. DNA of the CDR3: TGTGCCAGCAGCTTACAGGGGGCCGGGTACACTGAAGCTTTCTTT.

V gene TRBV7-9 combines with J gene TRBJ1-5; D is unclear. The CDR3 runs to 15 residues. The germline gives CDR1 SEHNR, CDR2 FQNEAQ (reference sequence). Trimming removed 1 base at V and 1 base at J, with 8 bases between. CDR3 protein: CASSLGVKSNQPQHF. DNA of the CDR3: TGTGCCAGCAGCTTAGGGGTCAAAAGCAATCAGCCCCAGCATTTT. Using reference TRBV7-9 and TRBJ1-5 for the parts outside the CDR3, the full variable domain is DTGVSQNPRHKITKRGQNVTFRCDPISEHNRLYWYRQTLGQGPEFLTYFQNEAQLEKSRLLSDRFSAERPKGSFSTLEIQRTEQGDSAMYLCASSLGVKSNQPQHFGDGTRLSIL.